One and the same sample provided the 32 T cell receptor beta chains below, sequenced in a study of blood T cell repertoires in COVID-19. Profiled with immunoSEQ multiplex PCR; TCRdb holds only in-frame clones, not every one. Among more than 250,000 clones listed, around 87% were seen once. Sequenced input: PBMCs or T cells enriched from blood (not recorded which). The receptors come from a woman younger than 30 with acute COVID-19.

This chain links TRBV7-8 with TRBJ2-5; 8 nucleotides agree with TRBD2. CDR1 is SGHVS, CDR2 FQNEAQ, per germline. With V trimmed by 1 base and J by 2 bases, 9 bases remained unmatched. The CDR3 loop spans 17 amino acids. For the CDR3, the DNA is TGTGCCAGCAGCTTAGTCTCTATGGCGGGAGGACAAGAGACCCAGTACTTC. Translated, it gives CASSLVSMAGGQETQYF. Combining the CDR3 with reference TRBV7-8 and TRBJ2-5 gives the whole variable domain GAGVSQSPRYKVAKRGQDVALRCDPISGHVSLFWYQQALGQGPEFLTYFQNEAQLDKSGLPSDRFFAERPEGSVSTLKIQRTQQEDSAVYLCASSLVSMAGGQETQYFGPGTRLLVL.

The V call is TRBV4-1, the J call TRBJ1-3; 12 nucleotides match TRBD1. CDR3 length equals 15 residues. Germline CDR1 reads MGHRA; CDR2 reads YSYEKL. V lost 7 bases, J lost 7 bases, and 8 bases stayed unmatched. The CDR3 sequence: CASKHGTGGLNTIYF. The CDR3, as DNA: TGCGCCAGCAAGCACGGGACAGGGGGCTTGAACACCATATATTTT.

This sequence joins TRBV28 and TRBJ1-5; D is possibly TRBD1 (6 bases). The CDR3 spans 15 residues. V lost 5 bases to trimming and J lost 5 bases, with 16 bases between them. Germline V gene lookup returns CDR1 MDHEN and CDR2 SYDVKM. CDR3 DNA: TGTGCCAGCAGTCCCCCGCCAGGGGTGTATCAGCCCCAGCATTTT. This gives the protein CASSPPPGVYQPQHF.

This chain connects TRBV19 to TRBJ1-6; 12 nucleotides match TRBD1. With 6 bases clipped from V and 9 bases from J, the junction kept 6 bases outside the gene matches. The V gene's germline CDR1 is LNHDA and CDR2 SQIVND (reference sequence). This CDR3 contains 15 residues. The CDR3 region is CASRAGTGGGSPLHF. CDR3 bases: TGTGCCAGTAGGGCCGGGACAGGGGGCGGTTCACCCCTCCACTTT.

Details on this clone: Within the sample, other DNA sequences also encode this same CDR3. The V and J genes are TRBV10-1 and TRBJ2-1, with 12 bases matching TRBD2. J lost 4 bases, V lost 2 bases, and 0 bases had no gene match. The CDR3 covers 15 residues. The germline V gene has CDR1 WNHNN and CDR2 SYGVQD (reference sequence). In DNA, the CDR3 is TGCGCCAGCAGTGAGGGACTAGCGGGGTACAATGAGCAGTTCTTC. Its translation: CASSEGLAGYNEQFF.

This clone is a singleton in its sample. This chain joins TRBV30 and TRBJ2-7; D may be TRBD1 (5 bases). Trimming stripped 1 base from V and 5 bases from J, with 18 bases between. Germline lookup yields CDR1 GTSNPN and CDR2 SVGIG (reference sequence). CDR3 length: 15 residues. CDR3 nucleotide sequence: TGTGCCTGGAGTGAAGGGGCAGGGATGACAGACGAGCAGTACTTC. Its translation is CAWSEGAGMTDEQYF.

The gene calls are TRBV27 and TRBJ2-1, with D possibly being TRBD2 (5 bases). This CDR3 is built from 14 residues. V lost 3 bases, J lost 0 bases, and 6 bases lay in between. Germline V gene sequence: CDR1 MNHEY, CDR2 SMNVEV (reference sequence). CDR3 loop: CASSFSVSYNEQFF. The CDR3 DNA sequence: TGTGCCAGCAGTTTTAGCGTCTCCTACAATGAGCAGTTCTTC.

This clone was counted a few times. The chain employs TRBV10-3 and TRBJ1-2, with D possibly being TRBD1 (5 bases). The CDR3 covers 15 residues. V lost 0 bases and J lost 4, with 12 bases in between. From germline, CDR1 is ENHRY and CDR2 SYGVKD. The CDR3 loop reads CAISESMTVSYGYTF. The CDR3 DNA reads as TGTGCCATCAGTGAGTCGATGACAGTTTCCTATGGCTACACCTTC.

The chain is built from TRBV12-5 and TRBJ2-3; 8 nucleotides align to TRBD2. This CDR3 is 15 amino acids long. Germline CDR1 and CDR2: LGHNT and FRNRAP. J gave up 2 bases and V 7 bases, and 8 bases lay outside the gene matches. CDR3 in amino acids: CASALSGSHTDTQYF. The DNA of the CDR3 is TGTGCTAGTGCACTAAGCGGGAGCCACACAGATACGCAGTATTTT.

The genes are TRBV4-2 and TRBJ1-2, with D maybe TRBD1 (6 bases). Germline V lookup: CDR1 LGHNA, CDR2 YNFKEQ. The CDR3 is 15 residues long. Deletions cut 0 bases from V and 4 bases from J, with 12 bases between. The chain's CDR3 is CASSQDPGHAYGYTF. CDR3 nucleotide sequence: TGTGCCAGCAGCCAAGACCCGGGACACGCCTATGGCTACACCTTC.

This clone is a singleton in its sample. The chain employs TRBV5-4 and TRBJ2-5, with D unclear. The CDR3 spans 14 residues. CDR1 is SGHNT, CDR2 YYREEE, per germline (reference sequence). V was cut by 4 bases and J by 5 bases, with 15 bases left in between. The CDR3 nucleotides read TGTGCCAGCAGCGGGTTAGAGGAGAGCGAGACCCAGTACTTC. This encodes CASSGLEESETQYF.

The V and J genes are TRBV9 and TRBJ1-2; no clear D. The germline V gene encodes CDR1 SGDLS and CDR2 YYNGEE. V gave up 0 bases and J gave up 2 bases, with 14 bases separating them. This CDR3 contains 16 residues. CDR3 sequence: CASSVGPEAPNYGYTF. The CDR3 coding sequence is TGTGCCAGCAGCGTAGGACCTGAGGCGCCGAACTATGGCTACACCTTC.

The chain uses TRBV30 and TRBJ1-4; D is undetermined. The CDR3 is 11 amino acids. V was pared by 8 bases and J by 5 bases, with 9 bases between. CDR1 GTSNPN and CDR2 SVGIG come from the germline V gene (reference sequence). The CDR3 DNA sequence: TGTGCCGGGGAGGAGAATGAAAAACTGTTTTTT. It codes for CAGEENEKLFF.

The chain combines TRBV5-6 with TRBJ1-5; TRBD1 is a possible D gene (5 bases). This CDR3 is 14 amino acids long. Germline-derived CDR1 and CDR2 are SGHDT and YYEEEE. V was pared by 5 bases and J by 2 bases, with 11 bases between. In DNA, the CDR3 is TGTGCCAGCAGTTCTGGGGGGGGCAATCAGCCCCAGCATTTT. Protein sequence: CASSSGGGNQPQHF.

In its sample, this clone was seen once. This rearrangement joins TRBV7-9 to TRBJ2-1, with 15 bases matching TRBD2. The CDR3 consists of 16 residues. Trimming took 4 bases from V and 9 from J; bases not matched to a gene: 7. Looked up from germline, CDR1 is SEHNR and CDR2 is FQNEAQ (reference sequence). DNA for the CDR3: TGTGCCAGCAGCTCCGGACTAGCGGGAGGGCCCGGTGAGCAGTTCTTC. Its protein product is CASSSGLAGGPGEQFF.

The rearrangement joins TRBV5-4 to TRBJ1-6, with 10 bases aligning to TRBD1. The CDR3 runs to 16 residues. The ends lost 5 bases at V and 7 bases at J; junction bases unmatched: 9. Germline CDR1 SGHNT, CDR2 YYREEE (reference sequence). CDR3 DNA sequence: TGTGCCAGCAGACCTGGGACAGGGGTTGGGAATTCACCCCTCCACTTT. Translation: CASRPGTGVGNSPLHF.

In its sample, this clone was seen a few times. The chain has TRBV4-1 and TRBJ2-5, with 10 bases that match TRBD1. The trim removed 0 bases at V and 9 bases at J, leaving 10 bases unmatched. CDR1 MGHRA and CDR2 YSYEKL come from the germline V gene. The CDR3 is 16 amino acids. The DNA for the CDR3 is TGCGCCAGCAGCCAAGAACGGACAGGGGGGCGGGTGGCCCAGTACTTC. Translating gives CASSQERTGGRVAQYF.

This sequence joins TRBV24-1 and TRBJ2-1; tentative D call: TRBD2 (5 bases). CDR1 is KGHDR, CDR2 SFDVKD, per germline. CDR3 length: 16 amino acids. The V gene lost 4 bases and the J gene lost 0 bases, with 12 bases spanning the gap. The CDR3 loop is CATSDQVSASYNEQFF. CDR3 nucleotide sequence: TGTGCCACCAGTGACCAGGTTAGCGCCTCCTACAATGAGCAGTTCTTC.

The chain links TRBV27 to TRBJ1-5; D not resolved. CDR3 length equals 12 residues. The V and J ends lost 5 bases and 3 bases respectively, with 5 bases between them. Germline V CDR1 and CDR2: MNHEY, SMNVEV (reference sequence). The CDR3 DNA follows: TGTGCCAGCAGTCCAAACAATCAGCCCCAGCATTTT. Translation gives CASSPNNQPQHF.

V usage is TRBV30 and J usage is TRBJ1-3; 10 nucleotides agree with TRBD1. Trimming at V came to 7 bases and at J to 4 bases, leaving 10 bases not matched to a gene. Germline assignment: CDR1 GTSNPN and CDR2 SVGIG (reference sequence). CDR3 size: 15 residues. This CDR3 reads CASRPGQGLGNTIYF. CDR3 nucleotide sequence: TGTGCCTCCCGCCCGGGACAGGGGTTGGGAAACACCATATATTTT.

This clone was recorded a few times. This sequence joins TRBV4-3 and TRBJ1-3; TRBD1 agrees at 10 bases. Trimming removed 1 base from V and 4 bases from J; junction bases left unmatched: 10. Germline assignment: CDR1 LGHNA and CDR2 YSLEER. The CDR3 loop spans 18 amino acids. In nucleotides, the CDR3 is TGCGCCAGCAGCCAAGCCGGGACAGGGGACGTAGGCGGAAACACCATATATTTT. This translates into CASSQAGTGDVGGNTIYF.

This clone occurred many times. The chain is built from TRBV6-4 and TRBJ1-1; no reliable D call. CDR3 length: 15 residues. The V and J ends lost 3 bases and 1 base respectively, with 12 bases between them. Germline CDR1 MRHNA, CDR2 SNTAGT. The CDR3 loop reads CASSDPTTQNTEAFF. The CDR3 DNA follows: TGTGCCAGCAGTGATCCGACAACCCAGAACACTGAAGCTTTCTTT.

This chain connects TRBV28 to TRBJ2-5; no clear D. V lost 5 bases to trimming and J lost 5 bases, with 12 bases between them. This CDR3 has 13 residues. The germline gives CDR1 MDHEN, CDR2 SYDVKM. Written as DNA, the CDR3 is TGTGCCAGCAGTGCCGGCAGGCTGGAGACCCAGTACTTC. Its translation: CASSAGRLETQYF.

This chain links TRBV4-1 with TRBJ1-5; maybe TRBD1 (6 bases). The CDR3 covers 15 residues. V lost 1 base, J lost 1 base, and 8 bases lay in between. Looked up from germline, CDR1 is MGHRA and CDR2 is YSYEKL. As DNA, the CDR3 is TGCGCCAGCAGCCAAGTACAGGGAAGCAATCAGCCCCAGCATTTT. Its translation: CASSQVQGSNQPQHF.

V is TRBV4-1 and J is TRBJ2-6; 7 bases are shared with TRBD1. V was clipped by 2 bases and J by 0 bases; unmatched bases: 1. Looked up from germline, CDR1 is MGHRA and CDR2 is YSYEKL. The CDR3 consists of 16 residues. The CDR3 is CASSQSGGSGANVLTF. CDR3 sequence (DNA): TGCGCCAGCAGCCAATCAGGGGGCTCTGGGGCCAACGTCCTGACTTTC.

The V gene is TRBV5-1, the J gene TRBJ1-4; perhaps TRBD1 as D (6 bases). The CDR3 is made up of 15 amino acids. V shed 0 bases and J shed 6 bases, with 12 bases lying between them. Germline lookup yields CDR1 SGHRS and CDR2 YFSETQ. CDR3: CASSLAIGGDEKLFF. The CDR3 coding sequence is TGCGCCAGCAGCTTGGCCATAGGGGGGGATGAAAAACTGTTTTTT.

The CDR3 region has the DNA TGTGCCAGCAGCCTGCAGGTGGGCGCGAACACCGGGGAGCTGTTTTTT. Translating it yields CASSLQVGANTGELFF. This chain uses TRBV3-1 (or the pseudogene TRBV3-2) with TRBJ2-2, with D hard to call. The CDR3 spans 16 residues. The V end was cut by 4 bases, the J end by 0 bases, with 12 bases between. The germline V gene encodes CDR1 LGHDT and CDR2 YNNKEL (reference sequence).

The chain links TRBV5-8 to TRBJ2-7; maybe TRBD2 (7 bases). The V end lost 0 bases, the J end lost 2 bases, and 18 bases lay between the germline ends. The CDR3 runs to 17 residues. CDR1 is SGHTS and CDR2 is YDEGEE in the germline V gene. CDR3 in amino acids: CASSLEGGGSLAYEQYF. CDR3 sequence (DNA): TGTGCCAGCAGCTTGGAGGGGGGAGGGAGTCTCGCCTACGAGCAGTACTTC.

The genes are TRBV19 and TRBJ2-1, with 9 bases aligning to TRBD1. V lost 6 bases to trimming and J lost 3 bases; unmatched junction nucleotides: 6. This CDR3 is 15 amino acids long. Germline V gives CDR1 LNHDA, CDR2 SQIVND (reference sequence). Written as DNA, the CDR3 is TGTGCCAGTAGAGACCCGGGACAGGGCTACAATGAGCAGTTCTTC. Translated, it gives CASRDPGQGYNEQFF.

The J gene is TRBJ2-7, the V gene TRBV10-1; tentatively, D is TRBD2 (5 bases). Germline CDR1 is WNHNN and CDR2 is SYGVQD (reference sequence). The CDR3 runs 14 residues. V lost 7 bases and J lost 2, with 15 bases in between. As DNA, the CDR3 is TGCGCCAGCACCGTTGACACTAGACCCTACGAGCAGTACTTC. Protein: CASTVDTRPYEQYF.

The chain recombines TRBV4-2 with TRBJ2-1; TRBD2 agrees at 10 bases. This CDR3 is built from 17 residues. The germline gives CDR1 LGHNA, CDR2 YNFKEQ. V lost 0 bases and J lost 4; bases outside the gene matches: 6. The CDR3 loop is CASSQEPSGSQYNEQFF. Written as DNA, the CDR3 is TGTGCCAGCAGCCAAGAGCCTAGCGGGAGTCAATACAATGAGCAGTTCTTC.

The V gene is TRBV7-8, the J gene TRBJ2-7, with TRBD1 as a possible D gene (6 bases). Looked up from germline, CDR1 is SGHVS and CDR2 is FQNEAQ. The CDR3 covers 15 residues. Trimming left V 2 bases short and J 1 base short, with 12 bases between. The CDR3 DNA is TGTGCCAGCAGCTTAACAGGGCTGGGGTCCTACGAGCAGTACTTC. This codes for CASSLTGLGSYEQYF.